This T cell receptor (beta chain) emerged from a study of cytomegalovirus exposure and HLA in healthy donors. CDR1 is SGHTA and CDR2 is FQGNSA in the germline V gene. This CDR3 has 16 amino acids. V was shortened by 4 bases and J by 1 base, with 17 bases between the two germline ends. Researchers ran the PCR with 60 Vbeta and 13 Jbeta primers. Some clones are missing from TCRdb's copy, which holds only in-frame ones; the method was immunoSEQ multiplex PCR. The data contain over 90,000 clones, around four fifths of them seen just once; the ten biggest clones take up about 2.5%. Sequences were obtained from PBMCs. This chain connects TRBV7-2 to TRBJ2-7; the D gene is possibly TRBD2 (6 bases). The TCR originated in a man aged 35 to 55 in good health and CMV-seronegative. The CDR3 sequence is CASSSVWGEESYEQYF. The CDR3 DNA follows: TGTGCCAGCAGCTCCGTTTGGGGGGAAGAGTCCTACGAGCAGTACTTC.